The T cell receptor beta chain under discussion was sequenced for a study of PD-1 blockade in mismatch repair-deficient tumors. Using immunoSEQ multiplex PCR, the repertoire was profiled, and TCRdb retains in-frame clones only, with some absent. The table shows some 40,000 clones, with around 80% occurring only once. Germline lookup yields CDR1 MGHRA and CDR2 YSYEKL. There are 16 residues in the CDR3. The ends were cut back, 3 bases at V and 7 bases at J, with 18 bases in the middle. The clonotype comes from an adult with mismatch repair-deficient cancer. Here the sequenced sample was PBMCs, taken 38 weeks after starting pembrolizumab. V gene TRBV4-1 combines with J gene TRBJ2-2; D is possibly TRBD2 (7 bases). This CDR3 reads CASSQGGGGRGGELFF. CDR3 sequence (DNA): TGCGCCAGCAGCCAGGGGGGAGGGGGTCGGGGCGGGGAGCTGTTTTTT.